What follows are 28 T cell receptor beta chains derived from one specimen sequenced in a study of cytomegalovirus exposure and HLA in healthy donors. Primers: 60 Vbeta forward and 13 Jbeta reverse. Here immunoSEQ multiplex PCR was the method, and the copy in TCRdb shows in-frame clones only, minus some. This sample carries over 40,000 clones, 75% to 90% of them seen once, and the ten largest clones take approximately 8%. Source material: PBMCs. The receptors shown here come from a woman aged 40 to 50 in good health and CMV-seropositive.

This chain connects TRBV19 to TRBJ1-6, with 8 bases lining up with TRBD1. Germline CDR1 is LNHDA and CDR2 is SQIVND (reference sequence). The CDR3 loop spans 16 amino acids. The V and J ends lost 3 bases and 7 bases, in that order; junction bases with no gene match: 8. The CDR3 here is CASSMDRASTNSPLHF. Here the CDR3 DNA reads TGTGCCAGTAGTATGGACAGGGCCTCGACCAATTCACCCCTCCACTTT.

This chain links TRBV11-1 with TRBJ2-1; 9 bases align to TRBD1. Germline V gene data show CDR1 as SGHAT and CDR2 as FQDESV (reference sequence). With V trimmed by 4 bases and J by 6 bases, 7 bases remained unmatched. This CDR3 contains 15 residues. In nucleotides, the CDR3 is TGTGCCAGCAGCTGGGGGACAGGGAGCGGCAATGAGCAGTTCTTC. Translation gives CASSWGTGSGNEQFF.

This chain joins TRBV28 and TRBJ2-7; possibly TRBD2 for D (5 bases). V shed 4 bases and J shed 2 bases, with 6 bases lying between them. The V gene's germline CDR1 is MDHEN and CDR2 SYDVKM. The CDR3 is made up of 12 amino acids. The CDR3 here is CASSSGAYEQYF. The CDR3 DNA reads as TGTGCCAGCAGTTCCGGGGCCTACGAGCAGTACTTC.

This rearrangement joins TRBV29-1 to TRBJ2-7; 12 bases line up with TRBD1. CDR1 and CDR2 (germline): SQVTM, ANQGSEA. CDR3 length: 12 residues. V trimming: 7 bases; J trimming: 5 bases; junction bases outside the gene matches: 3. The CDR3 loop is CSGGTGGNEQYF. DNA of the CDR3: TGCAGCGGGGGGACAGGGGGCAACGAGCAGTACTTC.

The chain recombines TRBV15 with TRBJ2-7; D may be TRBD1 (6 bases). Trimming removed 5 bases at V and 5 bases at J, with 22 bases between. CDR1 and CDR2 from the germline V gene are LNHNV and YYDKDF (reference sequence). This CDR3 comprises 16 residues. As DNA, the CDR3 is TGTGCCACCAGCCCCCGAACAGGGTACTGGTCCGACGAGCAGTACTTC. Residues: CATSPRTGYWSDEQYF.

This chain uses TRBV7-9 with TRBJ1-1; D might be TRBD1 (6 bases). V lost 3 bases and J 0 bases, leaving 11 bases between the germline ends. The CDR3 extends over 15 amino acids. In germline, CDR1 is SEHNR, CDR2 FQNEAQ (reference sequence). The CDR3 sequence is CASSLGTRVNTEAFF. The CDR3 DNA follows: TGTGCCAGCAGCTTGGGGACAAGGGTGAACACTGAAGCTTTCTTT.

This clone was observed a few times. V gene TRBV6-1 combines with J gene TRBJ1-1; D gene ambiguous. CDR3 length: 9 amino acids. Per germline, CDR1 MNHNS and CDR2 SASEGT. The V gene lost 4 bases and the J gene lost 11 bases, with 5 bases spanning the gap. The CDR3 region is CASSVRAFF. The CDR3 coding sequence is TGTGCCAGCAGTGTACGGGCTTTCTTT.

V is TRBV15 and J is TRBJ1-5; D perhaps matches TRBD1 (5 bases). CDR1 is LNHNV and CDR2 is YYDKDF in the germline V gene (reference sequence). V lost 0 bases and J 2 bases, leaving 14 bases between the germline ends. The CDR3 spans 17 residues. The CDR3 region has the DNA TGTGCCACCAGCAGAGATTTAACAGGCGAGGGCAATCAGCCCCAGCATTTT. This sequence encodes CATSRDLTGEGNQPQHF.

This clone appeared a few times. The chain recombines TRBV4-2 with TRBJ2-3; 10 nucleotides align to TRBD2. This CDR3 is 15 amino acids long. Per the germline V gene, CDR1 is LGHNA and CDR2 is YNFKEQ. Unmatched junction bases numbered 4, after V lost 1 base and J lost 6 bases. The CDR3: CASSQGSSGSDTQYF. Here the CDR3 DNA reads TGTGCCAGCAGCCAAGGATCTAGCGGGAGTGATACGCAGTATTTT.

This clone was recorded once. The chain is built from TRBV28 and TRBJ2-7; 12 bases match TRBD2. Germline V gene sequence: CDR1 MDHEN, CDR2 SYDVKM. Trimming at V came to 8 bases and at J to 4 bases, leaving 0 bases not matched to a gene. The CDR3 spans 12 residues. The CDR3, as DNA: TGTGCCAGCGGACTAGCGGGGTACGAGCAGTACTTC. This encodes CASGLAGYEQYF.

V usage is TRBV28 and J usage is TRBJ2-7; D possibly corresponds to TRBD1 (6 bases). The CDR3 totals 12 residues. V shed 9 bases and J shed 6 bases, with 15 bases lying between them. The germline V gene has CDR1 MDHEN and CDR2 SYDVKM. The CDR3 DNA sequence: TGTGCCAGTGGCTCGGGACAACGCGAGCAGTACTTC. This translates into CASGSGQREQYF.

V usage is TRBV10-3 and J usage is TRBJ2-1; 8 positions match TRBD2. V was pared by 5 bases and J by 1 base, with 7 bases of the junction left unmatched. CDR3 length: 16 amino acids. Germline loops: CDR1 ENHRY, CDR2 SYGVKD. The CDR3: CAISPHTGGSYNEQFF. For the CDR3, the DNA is TGTGCCATCAGTCCTCACACGGGAGGGTCCTACAATGAGCAGTTCTTC.

J is TRBJ1-5 and V is TRBV6-5; the D is unclear. V was clipped by 8 bases and J by 2 bases, with 10 bases between them. The CDR3 is 13 amino acids. The germline V gene encodes CDR1 MNHEY and CDR2 SVGAGI. The CDR3 is CASGLTRNQPQHF. The CDR3 region has the DNA TGTGCCAGCGGGTTGACACGCAATCAGCCCCAGCATTTT.

The chain is built from TRBV25-1 and TRBJ2-1, with TRBD1 identical over 7 bases. Germline V gene data show CDR1 as MGHDK and CDR2 as SYGVNS. V was clipped by 8 bases and J by 8 bases; unmatched bases: 9. The CDR3 consists of 13 residues. This chain's CDR3 is CASLRTGLDEQFF. DNA of the CDR3: TGTGCCAGCCTCCGGACAGGTTTGGATGAGCAGTTCTTC.

The sample holds a few counts of this clone. The J gene is TRBJ2-7, the V gene TRBV27; possible D gene TRBD1, 6 bases. This CDR3 region has 15 residues. The V end lost 7 bases, the J end lost 1 base, and 17 bases lay between the germline ends. Per germline, CDR1 MNHEY and CDR2 SMNVEV (reference sequence). CDR3 protein: CASTLGAGGSYEQYF. In DNA, the CDR3 is TGTGCCAGCACCCTGGGGGCAGGAGGTTCCTACGAGCAGTACTTC.

The chain combines TRBV5-6 with TRBJ1-1; perhaps TRBD1 as D (6 bases). This CDR3 is built from 15 residues. V was clipped by 0 bases and J by 8 bases, with 17 bases between them. Germline CDR1 SGHDT, CDR2 YYEEEE. CDR3: CASSLGQLTGQEAFF. The CDR3 nucleotides read TGTGCCAGCAGCTTGGGCCAACTCACAGGGCAGGAAGCTTTCTTT.

The chain recombines TRBV15 with TRBJ1-2; D might be TRBD1 (6 bases). The CDR3 contains 15 residues. V lost 3 bases to trimming and J lost 8 bases, with 19 bases between them. Germline V lookup: CDR1 LNHNV, CDR2 YYDKDF (reference sequence). The CDR3 nucleotides are TGTGCCACCAGCAGGTCAGGGGACCCTTTTGGAGGCTACACCTTC. Translation gives CATSRSGDPFGGYTF.

CDR3 protein: CASSIDPRNTGELFF. CDR3 nucleotides: TGTGCCAGTAGTATAGATCCCCGGAACACCGGGGAGCTGTTTTTT. The chain is built from TRBV19 and TRBJ2-2; D uncertain. Germline V gives CDR1 LNHDA, CDR2 SQIVND (reference sequence). Trimming cost V 0 bases and J 1 base, with 6 bases left between them. This CDR3 is built from 15 residues.

The V call is TRBV7-2, the J call TRBJ2-7; 11 bases line up with TRBD2. Looked up from germline, CDR1 is SGHTA and CDR2 is FQGNSA. V was clipped by 6 bases and J by 3 bases; unmatched bases: 7. This CDR3 has 15 residues. CDR3 bases: TGTGCCAGCAGTTATCGACTAGCGGGAAGCTACGAGCAGTACTTC. The encoded protein is CASSYRLAGSYEQYF.

This chain connects TRBV5-1 to TRBJ2-5, with 7 bases matching TRBD1. V shed 0 bases and J 1 base; nucleotides not matched to a gene: 3. The CDR3 is 15 residues long. CDR1 and CDR2 (germline): SGHRS, YFSETQ. CDR3 protein: CASSLGGQTQETQYF. For the CDR3, the DNA is TGCGCCAGCAGCTTGGGGGGACAGACCCAAGAGACCCAGTACTTC. Full variable domain (outside the CDR3, taken from reference TRBV5-1 and TRBJ2-5): KAGVTQTPRYLIKTRGQQVTLSCSPISGHRSVSWYQQTPGQGLQFLFEYFSETQRNKGNFPGRFSGRQFSNSRSEMNVSTLELGDSALYLCASSLGGQTQETQYFGPGTRLLVL.

This chain connects TRBV14 to TRBJ2-3, with TRBD2 matching 13 bases. CDR3 size: 17 residues. Per the germline V gene, CDR1 is SGHDN and CDR2 is FVKESK. After removal of 4 bases from V and 8 bases from J, the junction contained 12 bases not matched to a gene. CDR3 in amino acids: CASSPPRLAGGSGTQYF. The CDR3 coding sequence is TGTGCCAGCAGCCCTCCCCGACTAGCGGGAGGATCGGGTACGCAGTATTTT.

The sample holds one count of this clone. The chain is built from TRBV5-5 and TRBJ2-3; 8 bases align to TRBD1. V shed 4 bases, J shed 6 bases, and the junction held 10 bases outside the gene matches. CDR1 and CDR2 (germline): SGHKS, YYEKEE (reference sequence). The CDR3 is 15 amino acids. CDR3 in DNA: TGTGCCAGCAGCCTCCGGGACAGGTTAGGCGATACGCAGTATTTT. This gives the protein CASSLRDRLGDTQYF.

The rearrangement joins TRBV14 to TRBJ1-2; TRBD1 is a possible D gene (5 bases). This CDR3 region has 16 residues. Between the trimmed V and J ends, which lost 0 bases and 7 bases, there was a span of 18 bases. Germline lookup yields CDR1 SGHDN and CDR2 FVKESK. Written as DNA, the CDR3 is TGTGCCAGCAGCCAAGACGGACCAGGGCGATCAGGTGGCTACACCTTC. Protein sequence: CASSQDGPGRSGGYTF. Complete variable domain (other parts from reference TRBV14 and TRBJ1-2): EAGVTQFPSHSVIEKGQTVTLRCDPISGHDNLYWYRRVMGKEIKFLLHFVKESKQDESGMPNNRFLAERTGGTYSTLKVQPAELEDSGVYFCASSQDGPGRSGGYTFGSGTRLTVV.

The genes are TRBV5-6 and TRBJ1-1; D is undetermined. V was cut by 4 bases and J by 8 bases, with 9 bases left in between. CDR3 length: 11 amino acids. The germline V gene encodes CDR1 SGHDT and CDR2 YYEEEE. The CDR3 DNA is TGTGCCAGCAGCCATTTGAGAGAAGCTTTCTTT. Translating it yields CASSHLREAFF.

CDR3: CASSLATGSSGNTIYF. CDR3 in DNA: TGTGCCAGCAGCTTGGCTACAGGAAGCTCTGGAAACACCATATATTTT. The chain links TRBV5-5 to TRBJ1-3, with D possibly matching TRBD1 (5 bases). The CDR3 covers 16 residues. Germline CDR1 SGHKS, CDR2 YYEKEE (reference sequence). Trimming stripped 0 bases from V and 0 bases from J, with 10 bases between.

The chain couples TRBV15 to TRBJ2-2, with D unresolved. Trimming removed 6 bases at V and 0 bases at J, with 8 bases between. This CDR3 has 14 amino acids. Germline CDR1 LNHNV, CDR2 YYDKDF (reference sequence). CDR3 residues: CATRAYPNTGELFF. For the CDR3, the DNA is TGTGCCACCAGAGCATACCCGAACACCGGGGAGCTGTTTTTT.

The chain uses TRBV11-2 and TRBJ2-5; 9 bases are a match to TRBD1. The J call may be wrong; the DNA end is better matched by TRBJ2-7. The length of the CDR3 is 13 residues. Germline CDR1 and CDR2: SGHAT and FQNNGV. CDR3 amino acids: CASSRDRAYEQYF. The CDR3 DNA reads as TGTGCCAGCAGCCGGGACAGGGCTTACGAGCAGTACTTC.

The CDR3 region has the DNA TGTGCCAGCAGTCGGACTTCCCGCTACAATGAGCAGTTCTTC. It translates to CASSRTSRYNEQFF. This chain joins TRBV6-1 and TRBJ2-1, with D perhaps matching TRBD2 (5 bases). CDR1 and CDR2 from the germline V gene are MNHNS and SASEGT. Trimming removed 5 bases from V and 3 bases from J, with 11 bases in between. CDR3 size: 14 residues.